This T cell receptor (beta chain) was sequenced for a study of blood T cell repertoires in COVID-19. Using immunoSEQ multiplex PCR, the repertoire was profiled, and TCRdb retains in-frame clones only, with some absent. This table has 150,000 to 200,000 clones, roughly 90% appearing once. This clone was found once. The sequenced sample was PBMCs or T cells enriched from blood (not recorded which). This clonotype was obtained from a woman aged 50 to 60 who had recovered from COVID-19.

CDR3 loop: CASGRGTGDFDTEAFF. As DNA, the CDR3 is TGTGCTAGTGGTCGGGGCACAGGGGATTTCGACACTGAAGCTTTCTTT. This rearrangement joins TRBV12-5 to TRBJ1-1, with 7 bases fitting TRBD1. V shed 5 bases, J shed 3 bases, and the junction held 12 bases outside the gene matches. CDR1 is LGHNT, CDR2 FRNRAP, per germline. The CDR3 runs 16 residues.